Here is one T cell receptor beta chain with its context. Its antigen remains unknown. This sample is drawn from a study of T cell repertoires in cytomegalovirus infection. Trimming removed 3 bases from V and 8 bases from J, with 11 bases in between. This CDR3 has 13 residues. TCRdb fed the reads into MiXCR, producing one record per CDR3 protein. This table holds approximately 990,000 distinct CDR3 sequences, 30% to 40% found once. Study observations and caveats: The ex vivo response was dominated by HLA-C-restricted CMV-specific TCR beta clonotypes.

The genes are TRBV12-3 or TRBV12-4 and TRBJ2-1; the D gene is possibly TRBD2 (6 bases). This TCR was sampled from a human donor in good health (CMV status not recorded). Some clones in this sample may be carry-over from other donors' samples. The starting material was cultured CD8+ T cells from PBMCs, obtained from culture after CMV antigen stimulation. The CDR3 sequence is CASSFGGFYEQFF. CDR3 in DNA: TGTGCCAGCAGTTTCGGGGGTTTCTATGAGCAGTTCTTC.